These 27 T cell receptor beta chains were sequenced from one sample in a study of human T cells and chemical hapten exposure. TCRdb reanalysed the RACE reads using MiXCR and keeps one entry per CDR3 protein. Of nearly 350,000 distinct CDR3 sequences in the sample, roughly 6.9% were seen once. The sample's time point: patch test 1, 2 weeks after DPC sensitization. Treatment meaning: therapeutic diphenylcyclopropenone sensitization with weekly scalp DPC. This sample comprised whole blood, obtained in connection with sensitization to the hapten diphenylcyclopropenone (DPC). The receptors were gathered from a woman under 30 with alopecia areata. Some clones in this sample may be carry-over from other donors' samples.

The rearrangement links TRBV5-1 to TRBJ1-5; no definite D call. CDR1 is SGHRS and CDR2 is YFSETQ in the germline V gene. With 1 base removed from V and 9 bases from J, the gap between germline ends came to 11 bases. There are 13 residues in the CDR3. The CDR3 nucleotides are TGCGCCAGCAGCTTGAAGATCGTCAGGCCCCAGCATTTT. Its translation is CASSLKIVRPQHF.

Comments on this clonotype: A much larger clone differs by one base, so this may be a read error. The chain combines TRBV6-1 with TRBJ2-7; D not certain. This CDR3 is built from 12 residues. The V end was cut by 1 base, the J end by 3 bases, with 4 bases between. Germline CDR1 MNHNS, CDR2 SASEGT. CDR3 amino acids: CASSEGGYEQYF. DNA for the CDR3: TGTGCCAGCAGTGAAGGGGGCTACGAGCAGTACTTC.

The rearrangement uses TRBV4-2 and TRBJ2-7, with D possibly TRBD1 on 5 matching bases. V was clipped by 0 bases and J by 0 bases, with 18 bases between them. The CDR3 length is 18 residues. Germline assignment: CDR1 LGHNA and CDR2 YNFKEQ. The CDR3 is CASSQDLGQRESSYEQYF. The CDR3 nucleotides are TGTGCCAGCAGCCAAGATCTGGGGCAGCGCGAGAGCTCCTACGAGCAGTACTTC.

This clonotype was counted only a few times. J is TRBJ1-5 and V is TRBV6-6; 7 bases fit TRBD1. Germline values: CDR1 MNHNY, CDR2 SVGAGI (reference sequence). CDR3 size: 15 residues. V dropped 4 bases and J dropped 3; count of bases not matched to a gene: 6. The CDR3: CASSFMDRSNQPQHF. The CDR3 nucleotides are TGTGCCAGCAGTTTTATGGACAGGTCCAATCAGCCCCAGCATTTT.

The chain recombines TRBV14 with TRBJ2-3, with unresolved D. The germline V gene encodes CDR1 SGHDN and CDR2 FVKESK. The CDR3 consists of 14 residues. Between the trimmed V and J ends, which lost 0 bases and 9 bases, there was a span of 13 bases. CDR3 in DNA: TGTGCCAGCAGCCAAGATCTATGGGCAAGCACGCAGTATTTT. It yields the protein CASSQDLWASTQYF.

This clonotype has ten or more counts. The chain employs TRBV7-9 and TRBJ2-1; D uncertain. This CDR3 region has 14 residues. Germline values: CDR1 SEHNR, CDR2 FQNEAQ (reference sequence). V lost 3 bases, J lost 4 bases, and 10 bases lay in between. CDR3 DNA: TGTGCCAGCAGCTTGGAAACCAGATACAATGAGCAGTTCTTC. Translated, it gives CASSLETRYNEQFF.

This clonotype has just a few counts. The rearrangement joins TRBV28 to TRBJ1-5; D not certain. The germline CDR1 and CDR2 sequences are MDHEN and SYDVKM. The CDR3 consists of 15 residues. The V end was cut by 0 bases, the J end by 4 bases, with 10 bases between. DNA for the CDR3: TGTGCCAGCAGTTTATGGACGCGAGGGAATCAGCCCCAGCATTTT. Its protein product is CASSLWTRGNQPQHF.

This clonotype was seen once. V gene TRBV12-3 or TRBV12-4 combines with J gene TRBJ2-3; 8 bases agree with TRBD2. V was pared by 6 bases and J by 8 bases, with 7 bases of the junction left unmatched. This CDR3 has 13 residues. The CDR3 DNA follows: TGTGCCAGCAGGGAGCGGGGGCTTGGTACGCAGTATTTT. It translates to CASRERGLGTQYF.

This clonotype was seen many times. This chain connects TRBV28 to TRBJ2-5; D remains ambiguous. The CDR3 contains 12 residues. Trimming took 6 bases from V and 4 from J, leaving 9 bases between them. Germline V CDR1 and CDR2: MDHEN, SYDVKM. DNA for the CDR3: TGTGCCAGCAGACCACCCAGAGAGACCCAGTACTTC. Its translation is CASRPPRETQYF. Together with reference TRBV28 and TRBJ2-5, the CDR3 gives the full variable domain: DVKVTQSSRYLVKRTGEKVFLECVQDMDHENMFWYRQDPGLGLRLIYFSYDVKMKEKGDIPEGYSVSREKKERFSLILESASTNQTSMYLCASRPPRETQYFGPGTRLLVL.

This clonotype was seen more than once but under ten times. The V call is TRBV12-3 or TRBV12-4, the J call TRBJ2-7; weak D call: TRBD2 (5 bases). The V end lost 5 bases, the J end lost 9 bases, and 11 bases lay between the germline ends. This CDR3 comprises 11 residues. CDR3 loop: CASSHSRGQYF. The CDR3 nucleotides read TGTGCCAGCAGTCATTCCCGGGGGCAGTACTTC.

This clonotype was found many times. The chain joins TRBV11-2 to TRBJ2-1; 9 bases agree with TRBD2. Germline V gene data show CDR1 as SGHAT and CDR2 as FQNNGV. V lost 2 bases, J lost 12 bases, and 11 bases stayed unmatched. The CDR3 is made up of 15 amino acids. The CDR3 here is CASSLIAGAPRGQFF. CDR3 DNA sequence: TGTGCCAGCAGCTTAATAGCGGGGGCTCCCCGTGGGCAGTTCTTC.

This clonotype was seen a handful of times. A much more abundant neighbour one base away suggests this may be a read error. This chain links TRBV27 with TRBJ1-1; 7 nucleotides agree with TRBD1. This CDR3 has 14 residues. V shed 4 bases and J 1 base; nucleotides not matched to a gene: 3. CDR1 is MNHEY and CDR2 is SMNVEV in the germline V gene (reference sequence). CDR3 sequence reads: CASSYRQGNTEAFF. DNA of the CDR3: TGTGCCAGCAGTTACCGACAGGGGAACACTGAAGCTTTCTTT.

The chain uses TRBV3-1 and TRBJ2-3; D possibly corresponds to TRBD2 (6 bases). Germline V lookup: CDR1 LGHDT, CDR2 YNNKEL (reference sequence). This CDR3 has 16 amino acids. The germline V and J ends were trimmed by 4 bases and 0 bases, with 14 bases remaining between them. The DNA for the CDR3 is TGTGCCAGCAGCCCGGTCGGGGGAGCTAGCACAGATACGCAGTATTTT. Translating gives CASSPVGGASTDTQYF.

This clonotype was observed many times. The chain employs TRBV29-1 and TRBJ2-2, with a possible D match to TRBD1 (5 bases). The germline V gene has CDR1 SQVTM and CDR2 ANQGSEA. The germline V and J ends were trimmed by 2 bases and 6 bases, with 13 bases remaining between them. This CDR3 has 14 amino acids. CDR3 sequence reads: CSVERRREAGELFF. CDR3 sequence (DNA): TGCAGCGTTGAAAGGCGCAGGGAAGCCGGGGAGCTGTTTTTT.

This clonotype turned up a few times. This chain uses TRBV7-3 with TRBJ2-2, with TRBD1 matching over 7 bases. Germline-derived CDR1 and CDR2 are SGHTA and FQGTGA. This CDR3 comprises 18 residues. Losses at the gene ends were 2 bases for V and 2 bases for J; bases not matched to a gene: 11. CDR3 protein: CASSLAGTASSNTGELFF. CDR3 sequence (DNA): TGTGCCAGCAGCTTAGCAGGGACAGCCTCGAGTAACACCGGGGAGCTGTTTTTT.

This clonotype was picked up many times. The chain links TRBV3-1 to TRBJ1-3, with D hard to call. V was clipped by 0 bases and J by 4 bases, with 10 bases between them. Germline CDR1 LGHDT, CDR2 YNNKEL (reference sequence). The CDR3 totals 15 residues. CDR3 sequence: CASSQDILPGNTIYF. CDR3 nucleotides: TGTGCCAGCAGCCAAGATATCCTCCCCGGAAACACCATATATTTT.

V usage is TRBV20-1 and J usage is TRBJ2-3, with 15 bases aligning to TRBD2. CDR3 length: 17 amino acids. Germline values: CDR1 DFQATT, CDR2 SNEGSKA (reference sequence). The V segment lost 3 bases and the J segment 0 bases; nucleotides outside the gene matches: 4. Written as DNA, the CDR3 is TGCAGTGCTAGGGGACTAGCGGGGGGCTCTAGCACAGATACGCAGTATTTT. This encodes CSARGLAGGSSTDTQYF.

This clonotype appeared many times. The chain employs TRBV20-1 and TRBJ2-3; TRBD1 matches at 9 bases. Germline V gene data show CDR1 as DFQATT and CDR2 as SNEGSKA (reference sequence). The CDR3 is 13 amino acids. Germline trimming cut 5 bases from V and 1 base from J; bases unmatched to any gene: 1. CDR3 amino acids: CSAYRGRTDTQYF. CDR3 DNA sequence: TGCAGTGCTTACAGGGGGCGCACAGATACGCAGTATTTT.

This clonotype was found many times. The chain carries TRBV7-2 and TRBJ2-1; D is uncertain. Germline-derived CDR1 and CDR2 are SGHTA and FQGNSA. CDR3 length: 12 amino acids. The germline V and J ends were trimmed by 1 base and 10 bases, with 8 bases remaining between them. CDR3 nucleotide sequence: TGTGCCAGCAGCTTAGGCGCTAGAGAGCAGTTCTTC. Amino acids: CASSLGAREQFF.

This clonotype appeared many times. The chain recombines TRBV12-3 or TRBV12-4 with TRBJ2-3; D uncertain. Trimming shortened V by 10 bases and J by 0 bases, and 14 bases separated the two germline ends. The CDR3 is made up of 14 amino acids. CDR3 coding DNA: TGTGCCACATCTCCGACGGCTAGCACAGATACGCAGTATTTT. This translates into CATSPTASTDTQYF.

This clonotype was counted ten times or more. This chain joins TRBV29-1 and TRBJ2-1; 12 nucleotides agree with TRBD2. Trimming at V came to 8 bases and at J to 7 bases, leaving 3 bases not matched to a gene. This CDR3 has 12 amino acids. CDR1 is SQVTM and CDR2 is ANQGSEA in the germline V gene. CDR3 loop: CSKLAGGNEQFF. As DNA, the CDR3 is TGCAGCAAGCTAGCGGGGGGGAATGAGCAGTTCTTC.

This clonotype came up many times. The V call is TRBV6-5, the J call TRBJ2-7, with 8 bases lining up with TRBD1. The CDR3 runs to 14 residues. Germline trimming cut 0 bases from V and 9 bases from J; bases unmatched to any gene: 7. Germline CDR1 reads MNHEY; CDR2 reads SVGAGI. This chain's CDR3 is CASSYSSDRARQYF. The CDR3 DNA reads as TGTGCCAGCAGTTACTCCTCGGACAGGGCAAGGCAGTACTTC.

V and J are TRBV10-3 and TRBJ1-5; D remains unclear. The germline V gene has CDR1 ENHRY and CDR2 SYGVKD. Trimming pared 11 bases from V and 4 bases from J, leaving 18 bases between. This CDR3 is 14 amino acids long. CDR3 loop: CAVESGAANQPQHF. DNA of the CDR3: TGTGCCGTAGAATCGGGTGCTGCAAATCAGCCCCAGCATTTT.

This chain links TRBV9 with TRBJ1-1, with 7 nucleotides matching TRBD1. CDR1 is SGDLS and CDR2 is YYNGEE in the germline V gene. The CDR3 is made up of 14 amino acids. Germline trimming cut 3 bases from V and 3 bases from J; bases unmatched to any gene: 5. The CDR3 spells CASSADRLDTEAFF. Written as DNA, the CDR3 is TGTGCCAGCAGCGCGGACAGGCTGGACACTGAAGCTTTCTTT.

This clonotype is a singleton in its sample. The rearrangement joins TRBV5-1 to TRBJ1-2; 11 bases line up with TRBD1. Per the germline V gene, CDR1 is SGHRS and CDR2 is YFSETQ. With 4 bases clipped from V and 4 bases from J, the junction kept 9 bases outside the gene matches. This CDR3 spans 16 amino acids. The CDR3 DNA reads TGCGCCAGCAGCGCACGGACAGGGGGCGCAGGCTATGGCTACACCTTC. Translating gives CASSARTGGAGYGYTF.

This clonotype was counted at least ten times. The rearrangement links TRBV12-3 or TRBV12-4 to TRBJ2-3, with 8 nucleotides matching TRBD1. V lost 5 bases and J lost 2; bases outside the gene matches: 9. This CDR3 has 16 amino acids. CDR3 region: CASSRRTGTFTDTQYF. The CDR3 nucleotides are TGTGCCAGCAGTCGCCGGACAGGGACGTTCACAGATACGCAGTATTTT.

The table lists this clonotype with many counts. The chain couples TRBV7-6 to TRBJ2-3; TRBD2 aligns across 9 bases. The CDR3 sequence is 16 residues long. CDR1 SGHVS and CDR2 FNYEAQ come from the germline V gene. Germline trimming cut 4 bases from V and 0 bases from J; bases unmatched to any gene: 5. The CDR3 is CASSSTSGRSTDTQYF. The CDR3 DNA follows: TGTGCCAGCAGCTCTACTAGCGGGCGGAGCACAGATACGCAGTATTTT. The full variable domain, in which reference TRBV7-6 and TRBJ2-3 provide the parts outside the CDR3, is GAGVSQSPRYKVTKRGQDVALRCDPISGHVSLYWYRQALGQGPEFLTYFNYEAQQDKSGLPNDRFSAERPEGSISTLTIQRTEQRDSAMYRCASSSTSGRSTDTQYFGPGTRLTVL.